These 22 T cell receptor beta chains share one sample of origin, sequenced in a study of OX40 agonist ivuxolimab in advanced cancers. Repertoires were generated with immunoSEQ multiplex PCR, while TCRdb's copy carries only in-frame clones and drops some. The sample carries fewer than 80,000 clones, just under 85% recorded once. Sample: CD4+ or CD8+ T cells sorted from blood, taken in a trial of the OX40 agonist ivuxolimab. Receptors were obtained from an adult with an advanced solid tumor such as melanoma, head and neck, liver or kidney cancer.

The CDR3 is CASSLLGLAGETQYF. Here the CDR3 DNA reads TGTGCCAGCAGCTTACTAGGACTAGCCGGGGAGACCCAGTACTTC. The gene calls are TRBV11-3 and TRBJ2-5; TRBD2 agrees at 8 bases. V was pared by 2 bases and J by 5 bases, with 7 bases of the junction left unmatched. This CDR3 is 15 amino acids long. CDR1 and CDR2 from the germline V gene are SGHNT and YENEEA.

The V and J genes are TRBV28 and TRBJ1-2; D remains ambiguous. V lost 5 bases, J lost 3 bases, and 13 bases lay in between. CDR1 MDHEN and CDR2 SYDVKM come from the germline V gene. CDR3 size: 14 residues. The CDR3 DNA reads as TGTGCCAGCAGTCCTTCGCCCACTTACTATGGCTACACCTTC. Amino acid sequence: CASSPSPTYYGYTF.

In DNA form, the CDR3 reads TGTGCCAGCAGCTTTGGACGGCGGGAAATAGAGACCCAGTACTTC. Its translation: CASSFGRREIETQYF. The chain has TRBV11-2 and TRBJ2-5, with D maybe TRBD2 (6 bases). Trimming stripped 3 bases from V and 4 bases from J, with 15 bases between. The CDR3 contains 15 residues. Germline CDR1 SGHAT, CDR2 FQNNGV. The full variable domain, with the rest looked up from reference TRBV11-2 and TRBJ2-5, is EAGVAQSPRYKIIEKRQSVAFWCNPISGHATLYWYQQILGQGPKLLIQFQNNGVVDDSQLPKDRFSAERLKGVDSTLKIQPAKLEDSAVYLCASSFGRREIETQYFGPGTRLLVL.

This sequence joins TRBV28 and TRBJ2-5, with D hard to call. This CDR3 has 12 amino acids. Trimming shortened V by 5 bases and J by 5 bases, and 9 bases separated the two germline ends. The germline V gene has CDR1 MDHEN and CDR2 SYDVKM. CDR3 sequence reads: CASSKAYETQYF. In nucleotides, the CDR3 is TGTGCCAGCAGTAAAGCCTACGAGACCCAGTACTTC.

This chain links TRBV9 with TRBJ2-2; D is ambiguous. Germline V gene lookup returns CDR1 SGDLS and CDR2 YYNGEE. There are 13 residues in the CDR3. V lost 0 bases to trimming and J lost 6 bases, with 6 bases between them. The CDR3 DNA follows: TGTGCCAGCAGCGTAGGGAGCCCCGGGGAGCTGTTTTTT. This encodes CASSVGSPGELFF.

The rearrangement joins TRBV25-1 to TRBJ2-3; unclear D gene. The V and J ends lost 2 bases and 5 bases respectively, with 2 bases between them. The CDR3 spans 11 residues. Germline assignment: CDR1 MGHDK and CDR2 SYGVNS. CDR3 loop: CASSEIDTQYF. DNA of the CDR3: TGTGCCAGCAGTGAAATAGATACGCAGTATTTT.

The chain links TRBV6-6 to TRBJ2-1; D tentatively fits TRBD1 or TRBD2 (5 bases each). This CDR3 spans 15 amino acids. V gave up 6 bases and J gave up 2 bases, with 14 bases separating them. Germline-derived CDR1 and CDR2 are MNHNY and SVGAGI (reference sequence). The CDR3 coding sequence is TGTGCCAGCAGCAGAGGGGCCCCGACCTACAATGAGCAGTTCTTC. Encoded protein: CASSRGAPTYNEQFF.

This sequence joins TRBV19 and TRBJ2-5; D is unresolved. The CDR3 is made up of 13 amino acids. Germline loops: CDR1 LNHDA, CDR2 SQIVND (reference sequence). The V end was cut by 5 bases, the J end by 0 bases, with 7 bases between. The CDR3 here is CASSLGNQETQYF. The CDR3, as DNA: TGTGCCAGTAGTTTAGGCAACCAAGAGACCCAGTACTTC.

As to this clone: The same CDR3 can be traced to other DNA sequences in this sample. J is TRBJ2-7 and V is TRBV6-5; 10 bases are a match to TRBD1. Germline V gene sequence: CDR1 MNHEY, CDR2 SVGAGI. Trimming took 6 bases from V and 2 from J; bases not matched to a gene: 4. The CDR3 has 14 amino acids. CDR3 DNA sequence: TGTGCCAGCAGCCGGACAGGGGGGCCCTACGAGCAGTACTTC. Translation gives CASSRTGGPYEQYF.

The rearrangement uses TRBV15 and TRBJ2-7; D call uncertain. Germline V lookup: CDR1 LNHNV, CDR2 YYDKDF (reference sequence). This CDR3 region has 14 residues. V was pared by 0 bases and J by 6 bases, with 12 bases between. The CDR3 spells CATSRDELSTEQYF. Here the CDR3 DNA reads TGTGCCACCAGCAGAGATGAGTTATCGACCGAGCAGTACTTC.

This chain uses TRBV5-1 with TRBJ2-6; D is unresolved. Trimming took 1 base from V and 2 from J, leaving 7 bases between them. The CDR3 is made up of 15 amino acids. The V gene's germline CDR1 is SGHRS and CDR2 YFSETQ. The CDR3 here is CASSLFEPGANVLTF. Written as DNA, the CDR3 is TGCGCCAGCAGCTTGTTTGAACCTGGGGCCAACGTCCTGACTTTC.

This clone appeared a few times. The V and J genes are TRBV30 and TRBJ2-4; D possibly corresponds to TRBD1 (5 bases). Germline CDR1 reads GTSNPN; CDR2 reads SVGIG (reference sequence). The CDR3 contains 16 residues. V dropped 5 bases and J dropped 0 bases, with 17 bases sitting between them. CDR3 in amino acids: CAWEHGAAVAKNIQYF. As DNA, the CDR3 is TGTGCCTGGGAGCATGGGGCGGCGGTAGCCAAAAACATTCAGTACTTC.

The genes are TRBV28 and TRBJ1-4, with D tentatively TRBD1 (6 bases). CDR1 is MDHEN, CDR2 SYDVKM, per germline. The CDR3 has 17 residues. Trimming pared 2 bases from V and 0 bases from J, leaving 13 bases between. Here the CDR3 DNA reads TGTGCCAGCAGTTTAACAGGGCCGACTGCAACTAATGAAAAACTGTTTTTT. This encodes CASSLTGPTATNEKLFF.

The V gene is TRBV5-4, the J gene TRBJ2-5, with a possible D match to TRBD1 (6 bases). This CDR3 spans 12 amino acids. Germline assignment: CDR1 SGHNT and CDR2 YYREEE (reference sequence). V was clipped by 2 bases and J by 7 bases, with 9 bases between them. CDR3 DNA: TGTGCCAGCAGCTTAGGGGGTGGGACCCAGTACTTC. It codes for CASSLGGGTQYF.

This sequence joins TRBV28 and TRBJ1-6; 10 nucleotides agree with TRBD1. The J segment lost 7 bases and the V segment lost 6 bases, leaving 3 bases of the junction unmatched. Per germline, CDR1 MDHEN and CDR2 SYDVKM. The CDR3 totals 14 residues. CDR3 sequence: CASRTDRGNSPLHF. The CDR3 bases are TGTGCCAGCAGAACGGACAGGGGGAATTCACCCCTCCACTTT. The entire variable domain, with the rest obtained from reference TRBV28 and TRBJ1-6, is as follows: DVKVTQSSRYLVKRTGEKVFLECVQDMDHENMFWYRQDPGLGLRLIYFSYDVKMKEKGDIPEGYSVSREKKERFSLILESASTNQTSMYLCASRTDRGNSPLHFGNGTRLTVT.

The chain is built from TRBV18 and TRBJ2-1, with 16 bases identical to TRBD2. V shed 4 bases and J 1 base; nucleotides not matched to a gene: 10. The CDR3 covers 20 residues. Germline V gives CDR1 KGHSH, CDR2 LQKENI. CDR3 amino acids: CASSLNPGLAGGLSYNEQFF. CDR3 nucleotides: TGTGCCAGCTCACTCAATCCGGGACTAGCGGGGGGGCTATCCTACAATGAGCAGTTCTTC.

The rearrangement links TRBV5-1 to TRBJ1-2, with TRBD1 identical over 9 bases. The CDR3 extends over 14 amino acids. The junction had 10 bases not matched to a gene; V was cut back by 5 bases and J by 8 bases. Per germline, CDR1 SGHRS and CDR2 YFSETQ. For the CDR3, the DNA is TGCGCCAGCAGAGATGGACAGGGGAGGGACGGCTACACCTTC. Translated: CASRDGQGRDGYTF.

J is TRBJ2-1 and V is TRBV5-4; 7 bases are shared with TRBD2. The germline gives CDR1 SGHNT, CDR2 YYREEE (reference sequence). The CDR3 is 17 amino acids. V gave up 0 bases and J gave up 6 bases; unmatched junction bases: 12. CDR3 amino acids: CASSLASLGGYANEQFF. In DNA, the CDR3 is TGTGCCAGCAGCTTGGCCTCTTTGGGGGGGTACGCCAATGAGCAGTTCTTC.

This chain connects TRBV6-5 to TRBJ2-3; TRBD2 might be the D (7 bases). Germline V gene lookup returns CDR1 MNHEY and CDR2 SVGAGI. Trimming pared 1 base from V and 4 bases from J, leaving 12 bases between. The CDR3 covers 15 residues. The CDR3 loop is CASSYWGGSADTQYF. CDR3 bases: TGTGCCAGCAGTTACTGGGGGGGCAGCGCAGATACGCAGTATTTT.

The CDR3 region is CASSTQLAGGPYEQYF. The CDR3 nucleotides are TGTGCCAGCTCCACCCAACTAGCGGGAGGGCCCTACGAGCAGTACTTC. The chain is built from TRBV6-6 and TRBJ2-7, with 13 bases matching TRBD2. CDR1 and CDR2 (germline): MNHNY, SVGAGI (reference sequence). The junction had 9 bases not matched to a gene; V was cut back by 8 bases and J by 2 bases. The CDR3 spans 16 residues.

The chain has TRBV2 and TRBJ1-1; TRBD1 agrees at 7 bases. Germline CDR1 SNHLY, CDR2 FYNNEI. The CDR3 contains 13 residues. The junction had 2 bases not matched to a gene; V was cut back by 6 bases and J by 1 base. DNA for the CDR3: TGTGCCAGCAGCCAGGGGGAGAACACTGAAGCTTTCTTT. This sequence encodes CASSQGENTEAFF.

V gene TRBV19 combines with J gene TRBJ2-1; 7 bases map to TRBD2. The V segment lost 5 bases and the J segment 2 bases; nucleotides outside the gene matches: 9. The V gene's germline CDR1 is LNHDA and CDR2 SQIVND (reference sequence). The CDR3 has 16 amino acids. CDR3 protein: CASSSPPGRTYNEQFF. The CDR3 coding sequence is TGTGCCAGTAGTTCCCCCCCCGGGAGGACCTACAATGAGCAGTTCTTC.